Listed here is a single TCR beta chain. Antigen unknown. Sequencing used immunoSEQ multiplex PCR; TCRdb keeps in-frame clones, though not all of them. The sample shows some 120,000 clones, around 94% of them seen only once. The sample originates from a study of human thymus T cells. Study-wide results and caveats: Thymic and blood repertoires appeared to show biased V and J gene usage. Unrelated people showed highly overlapping thymic repertoires, related research reported.

Germline loops: CDR1 MDHEN, CDR2 SYDVKM. The V end lost 5 bases, the J end lost 0 bases, and 26 bases lay between the germline ends. The CDR3 runs 20 residues. The source of the thymus tissue was resections taken during corrective heart surgery. The donor group consisted of healthy Finnish infants who were having corrective surgery for congenital heart defects. The receptor was isolated from a boy less than two years old with a congenital heart defect but otherwise immunologically healthy. The V and J genes are TRBV28 and TRBJ1-5; tentatively, D is TRBD1 (6 bases). Sequencing was carried out using thymus tissue. The CDR3 DNA sequence: TGTGCCAGCAGTACCCCAACCCTGGACAGCACAAGACATAGCAATCAGCCCCAGCATTTT. Translated, it gives CASSTPTLDSTRHSNQPQHF. Using reference TRBV28 and TRBJ1-5 for the parts outside the CDR3, the full variable domain is DVKVTQSSRYLVKRTGEKVFLECVQDMDHENMFWYRQDPGLGLRLIYFSYDVKMKEKGDIPEGYSVSREKKERFSLILESASTNQTSMYLCASSTPTLDSTRHSNQPQHFGDGTRLSIL.